The sequence of this T cell receptor (beta chain) was determined in a study of cytomegalovirus exposure and HLA in healthy donors. Study in general: Some 180 million T cells yielded around 120 million unique TCR beta sequences in earlier analysis.

Vbeta (60) and Jbeta (13) primers were used in the PCR. The table came from immunoSEQ multiplex PCR; TCRdb's copy has only in-frame clones and leaves some out. The sample carries about 140,000 clones, around four fifths recorded once. General study findings and limits: Reportedly, TCR beta sequences accurately predicted HLA-A and HLA-B alleles in most subjects.

Germline CDR1 is MGHRA and CDR2 is YSYEKL. The CDR3 totals 18 residues. The V end lost 0 bases, the J end lost 4 bases, and 21 bases lay between the germline ends. On this clone: Its antigen is still unknown.

The V and J genes are TRBV4-1 and TRBJ1-2; D is ambiguous. This clonotype originated in a male donor in good health and CMV-seronegative. The sequenced sample was PBMCs. CDR3 nucleotides: TGCGCCAGCAGCCAAGAATCGAGGGCAGGCCGATCTCCCTATGGCTACACCTTC. This translates into CASSQESRAGRSPYGYTF.